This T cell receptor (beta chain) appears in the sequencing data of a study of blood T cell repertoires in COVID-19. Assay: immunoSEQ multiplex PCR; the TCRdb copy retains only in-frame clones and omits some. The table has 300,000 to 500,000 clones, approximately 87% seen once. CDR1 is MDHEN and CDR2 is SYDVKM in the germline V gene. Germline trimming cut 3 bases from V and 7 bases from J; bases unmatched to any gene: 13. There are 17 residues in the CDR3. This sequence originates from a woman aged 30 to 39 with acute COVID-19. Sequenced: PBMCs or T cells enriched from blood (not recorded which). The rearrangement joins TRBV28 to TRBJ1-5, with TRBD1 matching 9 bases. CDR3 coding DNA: TGTGCCAGCAGTTTCTACGACGGACAGGGGTTGAACCAGCCCCAGCATTTT. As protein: CASSFYDGQGLNQPQHF.